This is a list of T cell receptor beta chains from one sample in a study of identical twins. One entry per CDR3 protein results from TCRdb running MiXCR on the 5' RACE reads. The sample contains 1,800,000 or so distinct CDR3 sequences, roughly a third of which appear only once. The sequenced sample consisted of cord blood. The receptors here all came from a newborn girl in good health. Both conserved end residues are part of each CDR3. A D gene is named only where the DNA matches it firmly. Some rows mark clone size as missing; the rest say once, few, many or name a class of expanded clone.

once | NA | TRBJ2-6 | TRBV11-1 | TGTGCCAGCACTAGAAACGGGCTTAGCTCTGGGGCCAACGTCCTGACTTTC | CASTRNGLSSGANVLTF
NA | NA | TRBJ2-5 | TRBV20-1 | TGCAGTGCTAGAGTTGGGGGAGGGGGACAAGAGACCCAGTACTTC | CSARVGGGGQETQYF
few | NA | TRBJ2-7 | TRBV3-1 | TGTGCCAGCAGCCAAATACGGAGACCGACTTACGAGCAGTACTTC | CASSQIRRPTYEQYF
NA | NA | TRBJ1-1 | TRBV9 | TGTGCCTGCAGCCCGGCGTCGGCAGGGTGGACTGAAGCTTTCTTT | CACSPASAGWTEAFF
few | NA | TRBJ1-2 | TRBV5-6 | TGTGCCAGCAGGGGTTCTGCTAACTATGGCTACACCTTC | CASRGSANYGYTF
many | NA | TRBJ2-1 | TRBV29-1 | TGCAGCGTTGAAGCTCTACACAATGAGCAGTTCTTC | CSVEALHNEQFF
NA | NA | TRBJ1-5 | TRBV6-1 | TGTGCCAGCAGTACGGGGGTCCATCAGCCCCAGCATTTT | CASSTGVHQPQHF
few | NA | TRBJ2-5 | TRBV20-1 | TGCAGTGCTAGAGAAGGACCCGTCGGGGAGACCCAGTACTTC | CSAREGPVGETQYF
NA | NA | TRBJ1-6 | TRBV20-1 | TGCAGTGCTAGAACAGGACCCTATAATTCACCCCTCCACTTT | CSARTGPYNSPLHF
few | NA | TRBJ1-6 | TRBV20-1 | TGCAGTGCTAGAGCGCCCAGATCCTCTAATTCACCCCTCCACTTT | CSARAPRSSNSPLHF
few | TRBD1 | TRBJ2-5 | TRBV20-1 | TGCAGTGCTTACGTTCCGGGACAGGGTCCGGAGACCCAGTACTTC | CSAYVPGQGPETQYF
NA | TRBD1 | TRBJ2-3 | TRBV10-3 | TGTGCCATCAGTGAGACTGCGGACAGGGGGCAAGATACGCAGTATTTT | CAISETADRGQDTQYF
NA | TRBD1 | TRBJ2-7 | TRBV24-1 | TGTGCCACCAGTGATTTCGGGACAGGGGGCTCCTACAATGAGCAGTACTTC | CATSDFGTGGSYNEQYF
NA | NA | TRBJ2-5 | TRBV4-2 | TGTGCCAGCAGCCAAGATACAGGACTAGGGGGAGAGACCCAGTACTTC | CASSQDTGLGGETQYF
once | NA | TRBJ2-7 | TRBV20-1 | TGCAGTGCCCAACCCCATATTGGGGGGACAAGCAACGAGCAGTACTTC | CSAQPHIGGTSNEQYF
NA | NA | TRBJ1-6 | TRBV14 | TGTGCCAGCAGCCAAGGCGCCTATTCACCCCTCCACTTT | CASSQGAYSPLHF
NA | NA | TRBJ2-1 | TRBV20-1 | TGCAGTGCTAGAGACCCGTTGAGGGCTAGGGGCCCAGGGAGCTCCTACAATGAGCAGTTCTTC | CSARDPLRARGPGSSYNEQFF